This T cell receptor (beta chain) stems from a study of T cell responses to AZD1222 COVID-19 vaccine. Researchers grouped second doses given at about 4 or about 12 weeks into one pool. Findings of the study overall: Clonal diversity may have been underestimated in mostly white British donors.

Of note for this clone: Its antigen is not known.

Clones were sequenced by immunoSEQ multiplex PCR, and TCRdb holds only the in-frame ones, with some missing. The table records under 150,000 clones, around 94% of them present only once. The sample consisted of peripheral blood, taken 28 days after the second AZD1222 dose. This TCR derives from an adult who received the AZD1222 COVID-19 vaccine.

In nucleotides, the CDR3 is TGTGCCAGCACTAGAACCAATAACTATGGCTACACCTTC. This encodes CASTRTNNYGYTF. The gene calls are TRBV28 and TRBJ1-2; unclear D gene. The V gene lost 7 bases and the J gene lost 1 base, with 10 bases spanning the gap. Germline CDR1 is MDHEN and CDR2 is SYDVKM. The CDR3 loop spans 13 amino acids.